These T cell receptor beta chains were read from a single sample in a study of shared clonotypes between healthy human individuals. The protocol was immunoSEQ multiplex PCR, while the TCRdb copy is restricted to in-frame clones and leaves out a portion. Found here are about 2 million clones, about 95% of them singletons; the top ten hold more than 0.95%. Material: naive CD8+ T cells sorted from blood. The receptors here all came from a man younger than 35 in good health. Both conserved end residues are part of each CDR3. D genes are given only for firm matches.

>TRBV5-1|TRBJ2-1|TRBD2
TGCGCCAGCAGCTTAGTTGGAGCGGGGGCTGTTGGTGAGCAGTTCTTC
CASSLVGAGAVGEQFF
>TRBV25-1|TRBJ2-1|-
TGTGCCAGCAGTGATGCAGGGTGGGACAATGAGCAGTTCTTC
CASSDAGWDNEQFF
>TRBV9|TRBJ2-1|-
TGTGCCAGCAGCACCCCACGGGACGGAGACAATGAGCAGTTCTTC
CASSTPRDGDNEQFF
>TRBV4-1|TRBJ1-1|TRBD1
TGCGCCAGCAGCCAACAGGGGGTGGGGAACACTGAAGCTTTCTTT
CASSQQGVGNTEAFF
>TRBV15|TRBJ2-7|-
TGTGCCACCAGCAGAGATTTAGGCCAGGGCGCATACGAGCAGTACTTC
CATSRDLGQGAYEQYF
>TRBV10-2|TRBJ1-1|-
TGCGCCAGCAAGGGTAACACTGAAGCTTTCTTT
CASKGNTEAFF
>TRBV29-1|TRBJ1-2|-
TGCAGCGTTCTCGACTATGGCTACACCTTC
CSVLDYGYTF
>TRBV9|TRBJ1-1|TRBD1
TGTGCCAGCAGCGAACAGGGGAAGGGTGAAGCTTTCTTT
CASSEQGKGEAFF
>TRBV11-3|TRBJ2-2|-
TGTGCCAGCAGCTTAGGGGAGGCCGGGGAGCTGTTTTTT
CASSLGEAGELFF
>TRBV7-9|TRBJ1-2|-
TGTGCCAGCAGCTCGGACCTCTATGGCTACACCTTC
CASSSDLYGYTF
>TRBV25-1|TRBJ1-4|-
TGTGCCAGCACCTTATCGGGTGAAAAACTGTTTTTT
CASTLSGEKLFF
>TRBV5-1|TRBJ2-3|TRBD2
TGCGCCAGCAGCTTGGAGGCTGGGGTAGCGGGGGGCACAGATACGCAGTATTTT
CASSLEAGVAGGTDTQYF
>TRBV7-8|TRBJ1-4|-
TGTGCCAGCAGCTTAGCCGGAGGGGCTAATGAAAAACTGTTTTTT
CASSLAGGANEKLFF
>TRBV4-1|TRBJ2-7|TRBD1
TGCGCCAGCAGCCAAGATTCGACAGGGACCCTTCGCGAGCAGTACTTC
CASSQDSTGTLREQYF
>TRBV4-3|TRBJ1-1|-
TGCGCCAGCAGCCAAGTGCCGGGGGACACTGAAGCTTTCTTT
CASSQVPGDTEAFF
>TRBV7-9|TRBJ2-7|-
TGTGCCAGCAGCCCCCGGGGAGTATACGAGCAGTACTTC
CASSPRGVYEQYF
>TRBV6-1|TRBJ2-7|-
TGTGCCAGCACCCAAACGGGGGCGCCACCCTACGAGCAGTACTTC
CASTQTGAPPYEQYF
>TRBV29-1|TRBJ2-5|-
TGCAGCGTTGGCTTGCCACTATTTCAAGAGACCCAGTACTTC
CSVGLPLFQETQYF
>TRBV5-6|TRBJ2-7|TRBD1
TGTGCCAACAGCTCGGGACAGGGGTACGAGCAGTACTTC
CANSSGQGYEQYF
>TRBV2|TRBJ2-2|TRBD1
TGTGCCAGCATGGGGGGACAGGGAAATACCGGGGAGCTGTTTTTT
CASMGGQGNTGELFF
>TRBV7-2|TRBJ2-7|-
TGTGCCAGCAGCTCCCCCTTGAACGCCTACGAGCAGTACTTC
CASSSPLNAYEQYF
>TRBV11-2|TRBJ2-3|TRBD2
TGTGCCAGCAGCTTGACTAGCGGGAGCACAGATACGCAGTATTTT
CASSLTSGSTDTQYF
>TRBV6-1|TRBJ1-1|-
TGTGCCAGCAGTGAAGGCAGGGCCGGGAGAAATTTTCAAGCTTTCTTT
CASSEGRAGRNFQAFF
>TRBV4-3|TRBJ2-2|-
TGCGCCAGCAGCCACAAGATCCCCTACACCGGGGAGCTGTTTTTT
CASSHKIPYTGELFF
>TRBV27|TRBJ1-1|-
TGTGCCAGCAGTTTAAGTCCCGGCATGAACACTGAAGCTTTCTTT
CASSLSPGMNTEAFF
>TRBV6-5|TRBJ2-7|-
TGTGCCAGCAGGTTCGGAACAGGAGCCTCCTACGAGCAGTACTTC
CASRFGTGASYEQYF